This is a list of T cell receptor beta chains from one sample in a study of regulatory T cells in long-lasting Graves disease. In TCRdb, the multiplex PCR reads were re-called with MiXCR into one record per CDR3 protein. The profile covers 390,000 or so distinct CDR3 sequences, with approximately 25% appearing a single time and approximately 30% taken by the ten largest. The material sequenced was peripheral blood mononuclear cells (PBMCs), taken when the disease was refractory, from a patient treated with antithyroid drugs. The receptor set was obtained from a woman aged 40 to 55 with Graves disease. The CDR3 runs from the conserved cysteine through the conserved F or W. A D gene is named only where the DNA matches it firmly. A row's size may be missing; if present it is once, few, many or a size class.

CDR3 DNA: TGTGCCAGCAGTTTGGTGACAGGGCCTTACAATGAGCAGTTCTTC
CDR3 protein: CASSLVTGPYNEQFF
D gene: TRBD1
CDR3 length: 15
V gene: TRBV27
J gene: TRBJ2-1
clone size: -

CDR3 DNA: TGTGCCAGCAGCGCAGGACTAGCGGTTACCTACGAGCAGTACTTC
CDR3 protein: CASSAGLAVTYEQYF
D gene: TRBD2
CDR3 length: 15
V gene: TRBV11-2
J gene: TRBJ2-7
clone size: -

CDR3 DNA: TGTGCCAGCAGCTTGTATCGGACACCTACCTACGAGCAGTACTTC
CDR3 protein: CASSLYRTPTYEQYF
D gene: -
CDR3 length: 15
V gene: TRBV5-6
J gene: TRBJ2-7
clone size: -

CDR3 DNA: TGTGCCAGCAGTTCGAATAACTACAATGAGCAGTTCTTC
CDR3 protein: CASSSNNYNEQFF
D gene: -
CDR3 length: 13
V gene: TRBV27
J gene: TRBJ2-1
clone size: -

CDR3 DNA: TGTGCCAGCACCCCCGTGGGGACAGGGCATCAGCCCCAGCATTTT
CDR3 protein: CASTPVGTGHQPQHF
D gene: TRBD1
CDR3 length: 15
V gene: TRBV28
J gene: TRBJ1-5
clone size: -

CDR3 DNA: TGTGCCAGCGGACCAGGCATCACTGAAGCTTTCTTT
CDR3 protein: CASGPGITEAFF
D gene: -
CDR3 length: 12
V gene: TRBV9
J gene: TRBJ1-1
clone size: few

CDR3 DNA: TGTGCCAATAGCCAGACAGGGGCAAGAAGAGGCTACACCTTC
CDR3 protein: CANSQTGARRGYTF
D gene: TRBD1
CDR3 length: 14
V gene: TRBV19
J gene: TRBJ1-2
clone size: -

CDR3 DNA: TGTGCCGGCAGCCCCACCTCCCGCACTGAAGCTTTCTTT
CDR3 protein: CAGSPTSRTEAFF
D gene: -
CDR3 length: 13
V gene: TRBV7-9
J gene: TRBJ1-1
clone size: -

CDR3 DNA: TGTGCCAGCAGCCCAGGGGGACTAGCGGGAGTTGTAGGGACCTACGAGCAGTACTTC
CDR3 protein: CASSPGGLAGVVGTYEQYF
D gene: TRBD2
CDR3 length: 19
V gene: TRBV28
J gene: TRBJ2-7
clone size: many

CDR3 DNA: TGTGCCACCAGCAGAGACAGGACAGGGAGTCAGCCCCAGCATTTT
CDR3 protein: CATSRDRTGSQPQHF
D gene: TRBD1
CDR3 length: 15
V gene: TRBV15
J gene: TRBJ1-5
clone size: few

CDR3 DNA: TGTGCCAGCAGACCCCGAGTGCCGAGTGGCTACACCTTC
CDR3 protein: CASRPRVPSGYTF
D gene: -
CDR3 length: 13
V gene: TRBV28
J gene: TRBJ1-2
clone size: many

CDR3 DNA: TGTGCCAGCAGCGCCCCTAGGGTTCTGAGCGGAGGGACGGATACGCAGTATTTT
CDR3 protein: CASSAPRVLSGGTDTQYF
D gene: -
CDR3 length: 18
V gene: TRBV9
J gene: TRBJ2-3
clone size: -

CDR3 DNA: TGCGCCAGCAGCTTTGGCAGATCGAACGCCGGGGAGCTGTTTTTT
CDR3 protein: CASSFGRSNAGELFF
D gene: -
CDR3 length: 15
V gene: TRBV5-1
J gene: TRBJ2-2
clone size: -

CDR3 DNA: TGTGCCAGTAGTATAGTAACGAACACTGAAGCTTTCTTT
CDR3 protein: CASSIVTNTEAFF
D gene: -
CDR3 length: 13
V gene: TRBV19
J gene: TRBJ1-1
clone size: few

CDR3 DNA: TGTGCCAGCAGCTTGGGAAGCTATAGGAACACTGAAGCTTTCTTT
CDR3 protein: CASSLGSYRNTEAFF
D gene: -
CDR3 length: 15
V gene: TRBV11-2
J gene: TRBJ1-1
clone size: many

CDR3 DNA: TGTGCCATCAGTGTTGCTAGCGGCCCAGATACGCAGTATTTT
CDR3 protein: CAISVASGPDTQYF
D gene: TRBD2
CDR3 length: 14
V gene: TRBV6-1
J gene: TRBJ2-3
clone size: -

CDR3 DNA: TGTGCCAGCACCCAGGGGCTAGCGGGAGGGGAGCTGTTTTTT
CDR3 protein: CASTQGLAGGELFF
D gene: TRBD2
CDR3 length: 14
V gene: TRBV28
J gene: TRBJ2-2
clone size: many

CDR3 DNA: TGTGCCAGCAGCCAAGGACAGGCACTCCTGGGGGAAAAACTGTTTTTT
CDR3 protein: CASSQGQALLGEKLFF
D gene: -
CDR3 length: 16
V gene: TRBV14
J gene: TRBJ1-4
clone size: few

CDR3 DNA: TGTGCCAGCAGTCGGACTGCACAGAGGGAGACCCAGTACTTC
CDR3 protein: CASSRTAQRETQYF
D gene: -
CDR3 length: 14
V gene: TRBV6-1
J gene: TRBJ2-5
clone size: many

CDR3 DNA: TGTGCCAGCAGTCTTAGATGGGTCTGGGGCGTGATGAACACTGAAGCTTTCTTT
CDR3 protein: CASSLRWVWGVMNTEAFF
D gene: -
CDR3 length: 18
V gene: TRBV27
J gene: TRBJ1-1
clone size: few

CDR3 DNA: TGTGCCAGCAGTTTGGTAGGGGTTCAGCCCCAGCATTTT
CDR3 protein: CASSLVGVQPQHF
D gene: -
CDR3 length: 13
V gene: TRBV28
J gene: TRBJ1-5
clone size: many

CDR3 DNA: TGTGCCACCAGGTCGGGACAAGGGGACAATGAGCAGTTCTTC
CDR3 protein: CATRSGQGDNEQFF
D gene: -
CDR3 length: 14
V gene: TRBV24-1
J gene: TRBJ2-1
clone size: once

CDR3 DNA: TGTGCCAGCAGTGCGGGAGAGGGGGGGCGGTACGAGCAGTACTTC
CDR3 protein: CASSAGEGGRYEQYF
D gene: -
CDR3 length: 15
V gene: TRBV27
J gene: TRBJ2-7
clone size: -

CDR3 DNA: TGTGCCAGCAGTGACCCGGGACAGGGAAATCAGCCCCAGCATTTT
CDR3 protein: CASSDPGQGNQPQHF
D gene: TRBD1
CDR3 length: 15
V gene: TRBV2
J gene: TRBJ1-5
clone size: many

CDR3 DNA: TGTGCCAGTAGTCCCCGGGACAGGACCTTTGGTGAGCAGTTCTTC
CDR3 protein: CASSPRDRTFGEQFF
D gene: TRBD1
CDR3 length: 15
V gene: TRBV19
J gene: TRBJ2-1
clone size: few

CDR3 DNA: TGCAGTGGTGGGAGAGTAGTCTACAATGAGCAGTTCTTC
CDR3 protein: CSGGRVVYNEQFF
D gene: -
CDR3 length: 13
V gene: TRBV20-1
J gene: TRBJ2-1
clone size: -

CDR3 DNA: TGTGCCAGCAGCGACAGTTGGGACAGGAAAAAACTGTTTTTT
CDR3 protein: CASSDSWDRKKLFF
D gene: TRBD1
CDR3 length: 14
V gene: TRBV13
J gene: TRBJ1-4
clone size: -

CDR3 DNA: TGTGCCAGCAGTGAAGCGCGAGGATTCTCAGATACGCAGTATTTT
CDR3 protein: CASSEARGFSDTQYF
D gene: -
CDR3 length: 15
V gene: TRBV6-1
J gene: TRBJ2-3
clone size: -

CDR3 DNA: TGTGCCAGCAGCCCATCGACAGCGCAGGGCTACACCTTC
CDR3 protein: CASSPSTAQGYTF
D gene: -
CDR3 length: 13
V gene: TRBV7-9
J gene: TRBJ1-2
clone size: many

CDR3 DNA: TGTGCCAGCAGCCCCGACCGGGATGAGGCCTACGAGCAGTACTTC
CDR3 protein: CASSPDRDEAYEQYF
D gene: -
CDR3 length: 15
V gene: TRBV5-5
J gene: TRBJ2-7
clone size: many

CDR3 DNA: TGTGCCAGCTCACCTGGCGGGCAGTCCTATAATTCACCCCTCCACTTT
CDR3 protein: CASSPGGQSYNSPLHF
D gene: -
CDR3 length: 16
V gene: TRBV18
J gene: TRBJ1-6
clone size: -

CDR3 DNA: TGTGCCAGCAGGGGAGCGGGAGCAGGAGCCTACGAGCAGTACTTC
CDR3 protein: CASRGAGAGAYEQYF
D gene: TRBD2
CDR3 length: 15
V gene: TRBV27
J gene: TRBJ2-7
clone size: -

CDR3 DNA: TGTGCCAGCAGCTTACGAACTAGCGGGAGCAATGAGCAGTTCTTC
CDR3 protein: CASSLRTSGSNEQFF
D gene: TRBD2
CDR3 length: 15
V gene: TRBV6-1
J gene: TRBJ2-1
clone size: few

CDR3 DNA: TGTGCCAGCAGTGGAGTGGTAGGGTGGTACCAAGAGACCCAGTACTTC
CDR3 protein: CASSGVVGWYQETQYF
D gene: -
CDR3 length: 16
V gene: TRBV28
J gene: TRBJ2-5
clone size: many

CDR3 DNA: TGTGCCAGCAGTGAATGGGGGAGGGGAGAGACCCAGTACTTC
CDR3 protein: CASSEWGRGETQYF
D gene: TRBD2
CDR3 length: 14
V gene: TRBV25-1
J gene: TRBJ2-5
clone size: -

CDR3 DNA: TGTGCCAGCAGCTTAAACTGGAGGTCACCCCTCCACTTT
CDR3 protein: CASSLNWRSPLHF
D gene: -
CDR3 length: 13
V gene: TRBV11-2
J gene: TRBJ1-6
clone size: many

CDR3 DNA: TGTGCCAGCAGCTTAGGGGGACAGGGGACTGATCAGCCCCAGCATTTT
CDR3 protein: CASSLGGQGTDQPQHF
D gene: TRBD1
CDR3 length: 16
V gene: TRBV11-2
J gene: TRBJ1-5
clone size: -

CDR3 DNA: TGTGCCAGCAGCTTAGGCCCCTATCCAGGGTTCTCTGGAAACACCATATATTTT
CDR3 protein: CASSLGPYPGFSGNTIYF
D gene: -
CDR3 length: 18
V gene: TRBV7-6
J gene: TRBJ1-3
clone size: -

CDR3 DNA: TGTGCTAGTGGTTTGGTAAATAGCGGGCTAGGTTTTGAGACCCAGTACTTC
CDR3 protein: CASGLVNSGLGFETQYF
D gene: TRBD2
CDR3 length: 17
V gene: TRBV12-5
J gene: TRBJ2-5
clone size: -

CDR3 DNA: TGTGCCAGCAGCTGGGGACGAGATACGCAGTATTTT
CDR3 protein: CASSWGRDTQYF
D gene: -
CDR3 length: 12
V gene: TRBV11-3
J gene: TRBJ2-3
clone size: -

CDR3 DNA: TGTGCCATCAGTGATAGCAGGGCCCGCCAAGAGACCCAGTACTTC
CDR3 protein: CAISDSRARQETQYF
D gene: -
CDR3 length: 15
V gene: TRBV10-3
J gene: TRBJ2-5
clone size: few

CDR3 DNA: TGTGCCAGCAGTGGAGGGAGCACGTTGAACACTGAAGCTTTCTTT
CDR3 protein: CASSGGSTLNTEAFF
D gene: -
CDR3 length: 15
V gene: TRBV7-9
J gene: TRBJ1-1
clone size: few

CDR3 DNA: TGTGCCAGTAGTGCGGGGACAGGGGACTACGAGCAGTACTTC
CDR3 protein: CASSAGTGDYEQYF
D gene: TRBD1
CDR3 length: 14
V gene: TRBV19
J gene: TRBJ2-7
clone size: -

CDR3 DNA: TGTGCCATCAGGGGGACAGGGGAGGCGGGCGAATACTTC
CDR3 protein: CAIRGTGEAGEYF
D gene: TRBD1
CDR3 length: 13
V gene: TRBV10-3
J gene: TRBJ2-7
clone size: -

CDR3 DNA: TGTGCCAGCTGGCATGTTAATGAGCAGTTCTTC
CDR3 protein: CASWHVNEQFF
D gene: -
CDR3 length: 11
V gene: TRBV6-2/TRBV6-3
J gene: TRBJ2-1
clone size: -

CDR3 DNA: TGTGCCAGCAGCCCAGCACCAGGGGGAGGTCAGCCCCAGCATTTT
CDR3 protein: CASSPAPGGGQPQHF
D gene: TRBD1
CDR3 length: 15
V gene: TRBV7-2
J gene: TRBJ1-5
clone size: -

CDR3 DNA: TGCGCCAGCAGCCAAGATATCCGGAACATTCAGTACTTC
CDR3 protein: CASSQDIRNIQYF
D gene: -
CDR3 length: 13
V gene: TRBV4-1
J gene: TRBJ2-4
clone size: few

CDR3 DNA: TGTGCCAGCAGCTTCTCGACGGGAGAGACCCAGTACTTC
CDR3 protein: CASSFSTGETQYF
D gene: -
CDR3 length: 13
V gene: TRBV7-8
J gene: TRBJ2-5
clone size: many

CDR3 DNA: TGTGCCACCGATCCAGGGCCGAACACTGAAGCTTTCTTT
CDR3 protein: CATDPGPNTEAFF
D gene: -
CDR3 length: 13
V gene: TRBV10-3
J gene: TRBJ1-1
clone size: many

CDR3 DNA: TGTGCCAGCAGTTTCTGGCGGGAGGTCGGCGAGCAGTACTTC
CDR3 protein: CASSFWREVGEQYF
D gene: TRBD2
CDR3 length: 14
V gene: TRBV12-3/TRBV12-4
J gene: TRBJ2-7
clone size: many